A selection of T cell receptor beta chains follows, all from one sample in a study of a mutant IDH1 vaccine in newly diagnosed glioma. The assay was immunoSEQ multiplex PCR, and TCRdb's table has in-frame clones only and misses some. The data show roughly 70,000 clones, approximately 84% seen once. These TCRs are of unknown antigen specificity. The sequences come from PBMCs, collected from a glioma patient whose treatment included an IDH1 peptide vaccine. These receptor sequences come from a woman in her forties or fifties with glioma. Both conserved end residues are part of each CDR3. A D gene is named only where the DNA matches it firmly. Clone sizes are given selectively: once, few, many, or a class where the clone is expanded.

>TRBJ2-1|NA|NA|TRBV2
CASSEAVSANSYNEQFF
TGTGCCAGCAGTGAAGCGGTTTCCGCAAACTCCTACAATGAGCAGTTCTTC
>TRBJ1-3|TRBD1|NA|TRBV19
CASSGNRGEAGNTIYF
TGTGCCAGTAGTGGGAACAGGGGAGAGGCTGGAAACACCATATATTTT
>TRBJ2-1|TRBD1|NA|TRBV4-2
CASSQGQRDNEQFF
TGTGCCAGCAGCCAGGGACAGAGAGACAATGAGCAGTTCTTC
>TRBJ2-1|TRBD2|NA|TRBV18
CASSLSSGGYNEQFF
TGTGCCAGCTCACTGAGCTCGGGAGGCTACAATGAGCAGTTCTTC
>TRBJ1-1|NA|NA|TRBV7-2
CASSLEGRRDSEAFF
TGTGCCAGCAGCTTAGAAGGTAGACGGGATTCTGAAGCTTTCTTT
>TRBJ1-1|NA|NA|TRBV19
CASRDPGGTEAFF
TGTGCCAGTAGGGACCCGGGGGGCACTGAAGCTTTCTTT
>TRBJ2-7|NA|NA|TRBV25-1
CASQTITYEQYF
TGTGCCAGCCAGACGATTACCTACGAGCAGTACTTC
>TRBJ2-1|TRBD2|NA|TRBV28
CASSYGLAGNQKTNEQFF
TGTGCCAGCAGTTACGGACTAGCGGGAAATCAAAAAACCAATGAGCAGTTCTTC
>TRBJ2-7|NA|NA|TRBV13
CASSLGVSYEQYF
TGTGCCAGCAGCTTGGGTGTCTCCTACGAGCAGTACTTC
>TRBJ1-2|NA|NA|TRBV19
CASSIGASSSIPTF
TGTGCCAGTAGTATAGGAGCCAGTTCTTCCATCCCGACCTTC
>TRBJ2-3|TRBD2|NA|TRBV7-2
CASSSTSATDTQYF
TGTGCCAGCAGCTCGACTAGCGCCACAGATACGCAGTATTTT
>TRBJ2-1|TRBD1|NA|TRBV27
CASRRQGAGEQFF
TGTGCCAGCAGGAGACAGGGGGCTGGCGAGCAGTTCTTC
>TRBJ1-1|NA|NA|TRBV27
CASSLWGAPIGDTEAFF
TGTGCCAGCAGTTTATGGGGAGCCCCGATCGGAGACACTGAAGCTTTCTTT
>TRBJ2-3|TRBD2|few|TRBV4-2
CASSQEPLAGGRLADTQYF
TGTGCCAGCAGCCAAGAACCCCTAGCGGGGGGGCGGCTAGCAGATACGCAGTATTTT
>TRBJ2-7|TRBD1|once|TRBV6-5
CASTTGQAMGEQYF
TGTGCCAGTACGACGGGACAGGCTATGGGAGAGCAGTACTTC
>TRBJ2-5|NA|NA|TRBV11-2
CASSLRETQYF
TGTGCCAGCAGCTTGAGAGAGACCCAGTACTTC
>TRBJ2-2|NA|once|TRBV29-1
CSVLKGRGSGELFF
TGCAGCGTTTTAAAGGGCAGGGGATCCGGGGAGCTGTTTTTT
>TRBJ1-2|NA|NA|TRBV2
CASKSQGGGEGYTF
TGTGCCAGCAAATCCCAAGGGGGGGGCGAAGGCTACACCTTC
>TRBJ1-6|TRBD1|NA|TRBV5-4
CASSKTGGSYNSPLHF
TGTGCCAGCAGCAAGACAGGGGGCTCCTATAATTCACCCCTCCACTTT
>TRBJ2-7|NA|once|TRBV10-3
CAISVQGTYEQYF
TGTGCCATCAGTGTTCAGGGAACCTACGAGCAGTACTTC
>TRBJ1-1|TRBD1|NA|TRBV2
CASSRGQGYTEAFF
TGTGCCAGTTCTAGGGGACAGGGGTACACTGAAGCTTTCTTT
>TRBJ2-2|TRBD2|NA|TRBV7-3
CASSRGGVERELFF
TGTGCCAGCAGCCGGGGGGGTGTGGAGAGGGAGCTGTTTTTT
>TRBJ2-6|NA|NA|TRBV7-6
CASAKGRILSGANVLTF
TGTGCCAGCGCTAAGGGGCGAATCCTCTCTGGGGCCAACGTCCTGACTTTC
>TRBJ2-3|NA|NA|TRBV15
CATSRGGQGGQYF
TGTGCCACCAGCAGAGGCGGCCAGGGCGGGCAGTATTTT
>TRBJ2-5|TRBD1|NA|TRBV7-9
CASSSRGRAETQYF
TGTGCCAGCAGTTCCAGGGGGCGAGCAGAGACCCAGTACTTC
>TRBJ1-2|NA|few|TRBV29-1
CSVGVAVHKPYGYTF
TGCAGCGTTGGGGTCGCGGTGCATAAACCTTATGGCTACACCTTC
>TRBJ1-6|NA|NA|TRBV5-4
CASSLDRALGSPLHF
TGTGCCAGCAGCTTGGACAGGGCATTAGGATCACCCCTCCACTTT
>TRBJ1-3|TRBD1|NA|TRBV13
CASSLAQGGSGNTIYF
TGTGCCAGCAGCTTAGCCCAGGGGGGATCTGGAAACACCATATATTTT
>TRBJ1-5|NA|NA|TRBV30
CAWSVSRGQPQHF
TGTGCCTGGAGTGTAAGCCGGGGCCAGCCCCAGCATTTT
>TRBJ1-5|NA|NA|TRBV19
CARKSLYVASSNQPQHF
TGTGCCAGAAAGTCCCTTTACGTAGCTTCTAGCAATCAGCCCCAGCATTTT